This T cell receptor beta chain was recovered during a study of sequential checkpoint blockade in melanoma. The method was immunoSEQ multiplex PCR; TCRdb's version includes in-frame clones alone and lacks a portion of them. The sample carries 27,000 or so clones, 77% recorded once. Documented treatment: randomized to nivolumab then ipilimumab (arm A) or the reverse (arm B). The clonotype originates from a human donor with melanoma. The sample here was CD8+ T cells sorted from blood (inferred from file names), taken from a patient given nivolumab and ipilimumab in sequence.

CDR3 nucleotide sequence: TGTGCCAGCAGCTTCGGACAGGGATTAAGAGACACTGAAGCTTTCTTT. This translates into CASSFGQGLRDTEAFF. J is TRBJ1-1 and V is TRBV7-9; 8 positions agree with TRBD1. Germline V CDR1 and CDR2: SEHNR, FQNEAQ (reference sequence). The CDR3 consists of 16 residues. With V trimmed by 3 bases and J by 3 bases, 9 bases remained unmatched.